This T cell receptor beta chain emerged from a study of control samples from healthy donors and cancer patients. Germline V CDR1 and CDR2: GTSNPN, SVGIG (reference sequence). The ends were cut back, 1 base at V and 7 bases at J, with 7 bases in the middle. CDR3 length: 11 amino acids. Only in-frame clones appear in the TCRdb table, and some are missing; sequencing was by immunoSEQ multiplex PCR. The sample yields about 120,000 clones, over 75% seen once. The sample holds one count of this clone. V usage is TRBV30 and J usage is TRBJ1-1; maybe TRBD1 (5 bases). The source material was blood. The source of this sequence is a man between 40 and 49 years old in good health. The chain's CDR3 is CAWSGGGEAFF. In DNA form, the CDR3 reads TGTGCCTGGAGTGGGGGGGGTGAAGCTTTCTTT. The complete variable domain, with remaining parts taken from reference TRBV30 and TRBJ1-1, reads SQTIHQWPATLVQPVGSPLSLECTVEGTSNPNLYWYRQAAGRGLQLLFYSVGIGQISSEVPQNLSASRPQDRQFILSSKKLLLSDSGFYLCAWSGGGEAFFGQGTRLTVV.